This TCR beta chain appears in the sequencing data of a study of CD8+ T cells in alopecia areata. Background on the study: For the treated group, dosing was oral tofacitinib at 5 to 10 mg twice daily.

With regard to this clone: Its specificity is unknown.

Treatment described: oral pan-JAK inhibitor, 5-10 mg twice daily. Obtained from alopecia areata patients were lesional scalp punch biopsies along with peripheral blood. RNA extraction and reverse transcription yielded cDNA as sequencing template. Clones were read by immunoSEQ multiplex PCR, and TCRdb kept only the in-frame ones, dropping some. This table holds around 86,000 clones, about 70% found once. Study-wide points: Greater clonality was observed in lesional scalp samples, especially alopecia totalis/universalis, versus normal scalp. Scalp and blood samples kept many expanded lesional clones throughout tofacitinib.

The material sequenced was CD8+ T cells sorted from blood, taken at week 44, from a patient treated with tofacitinib. The TCR sequence derives from a human donor with alopecia areata.

The CDR3: CASTLGRRNTEAFF. CDR3 in DNA: TGTGCCAGCACCCTCGGGCGGAGGAACACTGAAGCTTTCTTT. The chain is built from TRBV6-6 and TRBJ1-1; D call uncertain. The ends were cut back, 7 bases at V and 1 base at J, with 13 bases in the middle. This CDR3 is 14 amino acids long. The germline gives CDR1 MNHNY, CDR2 SVGAGI (reference sequence).